The 32 T cell receptor beta chains listed next were all sequenced from one sample in a study of T cell changes during pregnancy in multiple sclerosis. Assay: immunoSEQ multiplex PCR; the TCRdb copy retains only in-frame clones and omits some. The sample includes around 60,000 clones, 93% of them seen just once. Sequenced here: peripheral blood, sampled after pregnancy. Receptors originate from a female donor with multiple sclerosis, enrolled in a pregnancy study.

Here the CDR3 reads CASSPPGLAKQSGEQFF. DNA of the CDR3: TGTGCCAGCTCACCTCCGGGACTAGCGAAACAGTCGGGTGAGCAGTTCTTC. The chain employs TRBV18 and TRBJ2-1; 10 bases agree with TRBD2. The CDR3 has 17 amino acids. Germline trimming cut 3 bases from V and 9 bases from J; bases unmatched to any gene: 14. Germline CDR1 and CDR2: KGHSH and LQKENI.

V gene TRBV19 combines with J gene TRBJ1-1; D call uncertain. This CDR3 comprises 14 residues. Germline V gene lookup returns CDR1 LNHDA and CDR2 SQIVND (reference sequence). V lost 5 bases to trimming and J lost 4 bases, with 14 bases between them. CDR3 residues: CASSSPGWGTEAFF. CDR3 coding DNA: TGTGCCAGTAGTTCCCCGGGATGGGGCACTGAAGCTTTCTTT.

This chain links TRBV6-1 with TRBJ1-2; TRBD1 matches 7 bases. CDR1 is MNHNS, CDR2 SASEGT, per germline. The CDR3 spans 15 residues. V dropped 4 bases and J dropped 1; count of bases not matched to a gene: 6. CDR3 region: CASSARDRNNYGYTF. As DNA, the CDR3 is TGTGCCAGCAGTGCCCGGGACAGAAATAACTATGGCTACACCTTC.

The chain is built from TRBV7-9 and TRBJ1-1; 10 nucleotides align to TRBD1. This CDR3 comprises 16 residues. With 5 bases clipped from V and 6 bases from J, the junction kept 12 bases outside the gene matches. Germline assignment: CDR1 SEHNR and CDR2 FQNEAQ (reference sequence). CDR3 protein: CASSPDRGRVRAEAFF. The CDR3 nucleotides read TGTGCCAGCAGCCCCGACAGGGGGCGGGTGAGGGCTGAAGCTTTCTTT.

The gene calls are TRBV10-2 and TRBJ2-5; D possibly corresponds to TRBD1 (6 bases). Trimming stripped 2 bases from V and 5 bases from J, with 9 bases between. Germline V lookup: CDR1 WSHSY, CDR2 SAAADI. The CDR3 consists of 13 residues. The CDR3 protein is CASSEQGSETQYF. The CDR3 DNA reads as TGCGCCAGCAGTGAGCAGGGGTCGGAGACCCAGTACTTC.

The chain has TRBV5-4 and TRBJ1-2; tentatively, D is TRBD1 (6 bases). This CDR3 spans 15 amino acids. From germline, CDR1 is SGHNT and CDR2 YYREEE (reference sequence). V lost 0 bases to trimming and J lost 4 bases, with 13 bases between them. The CDR3: CASSLEGQRVYGYTF. DNA of the CDR3: TGTGCCAGCAGCTTGGAGGGACAAAGGGTCTATGGCTACACCTTC.

The CDR3, as DNA: TGTGCCAGCAGCCCAGGGGGTTACTCACCCCTCCACTTT. It codes for CASSPGGYSPLHF. The chain links TRBV6-5 to TRBJ1-6; 7 bases agree with TRBD1. Germline loops: CDR1 MNHEY, CDR2 SVGAGI. The CDR3 length is 13 residues. Trimming at V came to 6 bases and at J to 10 bases, leaving 6 bases not matched to a gene.

V and J are TRBV29-1 and TRBJ2-2; TRBD2 matches 7 bases. The CDR3 contains 12 residues. Trimming at V came to 1 base and at J to 7 bases, leaving 0 bases not matched to a gene. The V gene's germline CDR1 is SQVTM and CDR2 ANQGSEA. Here the CDR3 DNA reads TGCAGCGTTGAAGGGGAGGGCGGGGAGCTGTTTTTT. It is translated as CSVEGEGGELFF.

The chain joins TRBV4-2 to TRBJ2-4; 7 bases are a match to TRBD2. The CDR3 is 21 amino acids. The V segment lost 1 base and the J segment 2 bases; nucleotides outside the gene matches: 20. The germline V gene has CDR1 LGHNA and CDR2 YNFKEQ. The CDR3 reads CASSQGWAAGRRGESKNIQYF. CDR3 nucleotide sequence: TGTGCCAGCAGCCAAGGTTGGGCAGCGGGACGGCGGGGAGAATCCAAAAACATTCAGTACTTC.

The rearrangement links TRBV6-1 to TRBJ1-5; D uncertain. Between the trimmed V and J ends, which lost 7 bases and 4 bases, there was a span of 14 bases. The CDR3 is 14 amino acids. Germline CDR1 and CDR2: MNHNS and SASEGT. The CDR3 here is CASTSLRRNQPQHF. The CDR3 bases are TGTGCCAGCACCTCACTAAGACGGAATCAGCCCCAGCATTTT.

The chain recombines TRBV6-1 with TRBJ2-3; the D is unclear. V lost 3 bases and J lost 2, with 12 bases in between. The length of the CDR3 is 15 residues. From germline, CDR1 is MNHNS and CDR2 SASEGT. The CDR3: CASSETPDSTDTQYF. In nucleotides, the CDR3 is TGTGCCAGCAGTGAGACACCGGATTCCACAGATACGCAGTATTTT.

As to this clone: One end of the junction fails to match germline, which may point to a read error. The rearrangement links TRBV4-3 to TRBJ1-1, with 7 bases aligning to TRBD1. This CDR3 has 16 residues. CDR1 and CDR2 (germline): LGHNA, YSLEER. Here the CDR3 reads CASSQFIGTVNTKAFF. CDR3 DNA: TGCGCCAGCAGCCAATTTATAGGGACAGTGAACACTAAAGCTTTCTTT.

This sequence joins TRBV28 and TRBJ1-2; TRBD1 is a possible D gene (5 bases). CDR1 and CDR2 from the germline V gene are MDHEN and SYDVKM. Between the trimmed V and J ends, which lost 7 bases and 2 bases, there was a span of 14 bases. The CDR3 covers 14 residues. The CDR3 bases are TGTGCCAGCATCCAACCGGGACTGAACTATGGCTACACCTTC. Residues: CASIQPGLNYGYTF.

This sequence joins TRBV19 and TRBJ2-2, with D possibly TRBD1 on 6 matching bases. V was shortened by 6 bases and J by 5 bases, with 22 bases between the two germline ends. The CDR3 loop spans 17 amino acids. Germline CDR1 reads LNHDA; CDR2 reads SQIVND (reference sequence). CDR3 in DNA: TGTGCCAGTAGGCTCAGGGGTTTCGCGCGAGGGACCGGGGAGCTGTTTTTT. Translation: CASRLRGFARGTGELFF.

This chain uses TRBV7-3 with TRBJ2-3; 9 positions agree with TRBD2. J was trimmed by 3 bases and V by 0 bases; bases with no gene match: 4. This CDR3 comprises 16 residues. The V gene's germline CDR1 is SGHTA and CDR2 FQGTGA. CDR3 sequence (DNA): TGTGCCAGCAGCTTAACTCCCCTAGCGGGAACAGATACGCAGTATTTT. Its protein product is CASSLTPLAGTDTQYF.

The chain carries TRBV11-2 and TRBJ2-7; D is unresolved. CDR3 length equals 13 residues. Germline loops: CDR1 SGHAT, CDR2 FQNNGV. V was cut by 8 bases and J by 2 bases, with 13 bases left in between. CDR3 sequence: CASASGRTYEQYF. The CDR3, as DNA: TGTGCCAGCGCCTCAGGAAGGACCTACGAGCAGTACTTC.

This clone has a single count. This sequence joins TRBV9 and TRBJ2-5; the D gene is possibly TRBD2 (7 bases). Trimming removed 0 bases at V and 4 bases at J, with 16 bases between. This CDR3 contains 16 residues. Germline CDR1 is SGDLS and CDR2 is YYNGEE. CDR3: CASSVAGGGLRETQYF. CDR3 in DNA: TGTGCCAGCAGCGTAGCGGGGGGCGGATTGAGAGAGACCCAGTACTTC.

V and J are TRBV13 and TRBJ2-7, with TRBD2 matching over 14 bases. This CDR3 comprises 17 residues. Trimming cost V 4 bases and J 3 bases; bases outside gene matches: 8. Germline lookup yields CDR1 PRHDT and CDR2 FYEKMQ (reference sequence). As DNA, the CDR3 is TGTGCCAGCAGCTCGGGACTAGCGGGAGTGGCTCGCTACGAGCAGTACTTC. The encoded protein is CASSSGLAGVARYEQYF. The variable domain in full, completed from reference TRBV13 and TRBJ2-7, reads AAGVIQSPRHLIKEKRETATLKCYPIPRHDTVYWYQQGPGQDPQFLISFYEKMQSDKGSIPDRFSAQQFSDYHSELNMSSLELGDSALYFCASSSGLAGVARYEQYFGPGTRLTVT.

The J gene is TRBJ1-4, the V gene TRBV27, with TRBD1 matching 7 bases. The CDR3 sequence is 16 residues long. Per germline, CDR1 MNHEY and CDR2 SMNVEV (reference sequence). J was trimmed by 8 bases and V by 5 bases; bases with no gene match: 14. The CDR3 DNA is TGTGCCAGCAGTCCGCAACAGACAGGGCGGATCGAAAAACTGTTTTTT. As protein: CASSPQQTGRIEKLFF.

The CDR3 DNA is TGTGCCAGCGGAGCCCTCGCGGGTGAGCAGTTCTTC. The encoded protein is CASGALAGEQFF. The V gene is TRBV2, the J gene TRBJ2-1, with D maybe TRBD2 (5 bases). This CDR3 has 12 amino acids. Deletions cut 8 bases from V and 9 bases from J, with 14 bases between. Germline CDR1 reads SNHLY; CDR2 reads FYNNEI.

This chain links TRBV30 with TRBJ2-6; D may be TRBD2 (5 bases). Germline CDR1 is GTSNPN and CDR2 is SVGIG (reference sequence). V was trimmed by 3 bases and J by 0 bases, leaving 6 bases between them. The CDR3 is 14 amino acids. CDR3 protein: CAWSEGSGANVLTF. CDR3 coding DNA: TGTGCCTGGAGCGAGGGCTCTGGGGCCAACGTCCTGACTTTC.

This clone was counted a single time. The chain employs TRBV7-9 and TRBJ2-7, with D possibly TRBD2 on 6 matching bases. The V end was cut by 5 bases, the J end by 7 bases, with 12 bases between. The length of the CDR3 is 12 residues. Germline CDR1 is SEHNR and CDR2 is FQNEAQ (reference sequence). CDR3 DNA: TGTGCCAGCAGCCACGGGACTCGTGAGCAGTACTTC. Translating gives CASSHGTREQYF.

The chain links TRBV10-3 to TRBJ2-7, with D possibly being TRBD2 (5 bases). Looked up from germline, CDR1 is ENHRY and CDR2 is SYGVKD. CDR3 length equals 13 residues. Trimming removed 6 bases at V and 5 bases at J, with 14 bases between. CDR3 nucleotides: TGTGCCATCAGGGACGCCTCCGGGGACGAGCAGTACTTC. Its protein is CAIRDASGDEQYF.

The gene calls are TRBV7-3 and TRBJ2-1; 10 bases agree with TRBD2. Germline V gene data show CDR1 as SGHTA and CDR2 as FQGTGA. V dropped 5 bases and J dropped 5; count of bases not matched to a gene: 9. The CDR3 consists of 16 residues. CDR3 sequence: CASSPWGAGGNNEQFF. The CDR3 coding sequence is TGTGCCAGCAGCCCCTGGGGAGCGGGAGGGAACAATGAGCAGTTCTTC.

J is TRBJ2-7 and V is TRBV7-8; 11 bases align to TRBD2. The germline V gene has CDR1 SGHVS and CDR2 FQNEAQ. This CDR3 has 15 amino acids. Germline trimming cut 6 bases from V and 1 base from J; bases unmatched to any gene: 5. The CDR3 protein is CASRPGLAASYEQYF. CDR3 bases: TGTGCCAGCAGGCCGGGACTAGCGGCTTCCTACGAGCAGTACTTC. Combining the CDR3 with reference TRBV7-8 and TRBJ2-7 gives the whole variable domain GAGVSQSPRYKVAKRGQDVALRCDPISGHVSLFWYQQALGQGPEFLTYFQNEAQLDKSGLPSDRFFAERPEGSVSTLKIQRTQQEDSAVYLCASRPGLAASYEQYFGPGTRLTVT.

The chain uses TRBV7-3 and TRBJ2-3; a weak D match, TRBD2 (6 bases). Trimming left V 2 bases short and J 2 bases short, with 8 bases between. The V gene's germline CDR1 is SGHTA and CDR2 FQGTGA. The CDR3 has 14 residues. CDR3: CASSLGDSTDTQYF. In DNA, the CDR3 is TGTGCCAGCAGCTTAGGGGACTCCACAGATACGCAGTATTTT.

The rearrangement joins TRBV7-2 to TRBJ2-1, with 14 positions matching TRBD2. This CDR3 is 19 amino acids long. After removal of 3 bases from V and 0 bases from J, the junction contained 7 bases not matched to a gene. Germline CDR1 is SGHTA and CDR2 is FQGNSA. The CDR3 DNA sequence: TGTGCCAGCAGCTTCCGACTAGCGGGAGGGCCGGGCTCCTACAATGAGCAGTTCTTC. It codes for CASSFRLAGGPGSYNEQFF.

The chain has TRBV2 and TRBJ1-5, with TRBD1 as a possible D gene (5 bases). The germline CDR1 and CDR2 sequences are SNHLY and FYNNEI. Between the trimmed V and J ends, which lost 2 bases and 6 bases, there was a span of 14 bases. The CDR3 has 15 amino acids. The CDR3 spells CASSEPGGMGQPQHF. The CDR3 DNA is TGTGCCAGCAGTGAACCGGGGGGAATGGGTCAGCCCCAGCATTTT.

The chain carries TRBV9 and TRBJ2-7; TRBD2 matches 14 bases. J gave up 2 bases and V 1 base, and 11 bases lay outside the gene matches. CDR1 is SGDLS and CDR2 is YYNGEE in the germline V gene. The CDR3 is made up of 19 amino acids. The CDR3 spells CASSVPGPGLAGETYEQYF. CDR3 nucleotides: TGTGCCAGCAGCGTACCTGGCCCGGGACTAGCGGGAGAAACCTACGAGCAGTACTTC.

The CDR3 sequence: CASSIEGADGYTF. For the CDR3, the DNA is TGTGCCAGTAGTATAGAGGGGGCTGATGGCTACACCTTC. The chain links TRBV19 to TRBJ1-2, with D possibly matching TRBD1 (6 bases). The CDR3 is 13 residues long. Germline CDR1 LNHDA, CDR2 SQIVND (reference sequence). V gave up 0 bases and J gave up 6 bases, with 8 bases separating them.

The rearrangement uses TRBV6-5 and TRBJ2-1; D not resolved. The V gene's germline CDR1 is MNHEY and CDR2 SVGAGI. Trimming removed 2 bases at V and 6 bases at J, with 8 bases between. This CDR3 is built from 13 residues. The CDR3 here is CASSYPPSNEQFF. In nucleotides, the CDR3 is TGTGCCAGCAGTTACCCCCCTAGCAATGAGCAGTTCTTC.

A note on this clone: At the DNA level, this CDR3 is encoded by other sequences in the same sample as well. The rearrangement links TRBV27 to TRBJ1-1, with a possible D match to TRBD1 (5 bases). CDR3 length equals 16 residues. The V gene's germline CDR1 is MNHEY and CDR2 SMNVEV (reference sequence). V was clipped by 5 bases and J by 1 base, with 17 bases between them. CDR3 region: CASSPPLGRGNTEAFF. CDR3 DNA sequence: TGTGCCAGCAGTCCCCCGTTGGGGCGAGGGAACACTGAAGCTTTCTTT.